The next 11 T cell receptor beta chains were all read from a single sample in a study of cytomegalovirus exposure and HLA in healthy donors. It was with 60 Vbeta and 13 Jbeta primers that the PCR ran. Repertoires were generated with immunoSEQ multiplex PCR, while TCRdb's copy carries only in-frame clones and drops some. Found here are approximately 120,000 clones, roughly 67% of them singletons; the top ten hold around 7.7%. The specimen was PBMCs. The receptors come from a man aged 35-49 years in good health and CMV-seronegative.

The table lists this clone with a few counts. Here the CDR3 reads CASSKRGANYNEQFF. The DNA for the CDR3 is TGTGCCAGCAGTAAACGGGGGGCTAACTACAATGAGCAGTTCTTC. V and J are TRBV6-5 and TRBJ2-1; maybe TRBD2 (7 bases). V dropped 5 bases and J dropped 3 bases, with 14 bases sitting between them. This CDR3 contains 15 residues. Germline values: CDR1 MNHEY, CDR2 SVGAGI.

This rearrangement joins TRBV6-6 to TRBJ1-1; no firm D call. Germline CDR1 MNHNY, CDR2 SVGAGI (reference sequence). The CDR3 has 14 amino acids. V was cut by 1 base and J by 1 base, with 7 bases left in between. The CDR3 reads CASSYYGENTEAFF. In DNA, the CDR3 is TGTGCCAGCAGTTACTACGGGGAGAACACTGAAGCTTTCTTT.

Comments on this clone: At one end, the junction sequence differs from germline, possibly due to a read error. V is TRBV7-9 and J is TRBJ2-2; the D is unclear. Germline CDR1 is SEHNR and CDR2 is FQNEAQ (reference sequence). This CDR3 comprises 12 residues. This CDR3 reads CSSSPGPGELFF. The DNA for the CDR3 is TGTTCCAGCAGCCCTGGGCCCGGGGAGCTGTTTTTT.

This chain connects TRBV5-1 to TRBJ1-1; no definite D call. The ends were cut back, 3 bases at V and 1 base at J, with 7 bases in the middle. Germline CDR1 is SGHRS and CDR2 is YFSETQ. CDR3 length: 13 residues. The CDR3 DNA follows: TGCGCCAGCAGCTCCTACGGGAACACTGAAGCTTTCTTT. Amino acid sequence: CASSSYGNTEAFF.

The chain has TRBV9 and TRBJ2-2; TRBD1 matches at 8 bases. The germline gives CDR1 SGDLS, CDR2 YYNGEE. Trimming at V came to 0 bases and at J to 7 bases, leaving 5 bases not matched to a gene. The length of the CDR3 is 15 residues. The CDR3 is CASSVEQGVIGELFF. CDR3 nucleotides: TGTGCCAGCAGCGTAGAACAGGGGGTGATCGGGGAGCTGTTTTTT.

CDR3 nucleotide sequence: TGTGCCATCTGGCGGGGAAGCGAGCAGTACTTC. The encoded protein is CAIWRGSEQYF. This rearrangement joins TRBV11-1 to TRBJ2-7; possibly TRBD2 for D (6 bases). Trimming stripped 10 bases from V and 6 bases from J, with 13 bases between. There are 11 residues in the CDR3. CDR1 SGHAT and CDR2 FQDESV come from the germline V gene (reference sequence).

The chain employs TRBV7-2 and TRBJ1-4; no reliable D call. Deletions cut 0 bases from V and 8 bases from J, with 16 bases between. The CDR3 is 16 residues long. Germline loops: CDR1 SGHTA, CDR2 FQGNSA. The DNA of the CDR3 is TGTGCCAGCAGCTTAGCGCGATCCAGACATGGCGAAAAACTGTTTTTT. Translation: CASSLARSRHGEKLFF.

The rearrangement links TRBV7-2 to TRBJ2-1; 8 bases map to TRBD2. The CDR3 length is 16 residues. The J segment lost 4 bases and the V segment lost 0 bases, leaving 5 bases of the junction unmatched. The germline V gene encodes CDR1 SGHTA and CDR2 FQGNSA. CDR3: CASSLAPGLGYNEQFF. CDR3 coding DNA: TGTGCCAGCAGCTTAGCGCCGGGACTAGGATACAATGAGCAGTTCTTC.

This sequence joins TRBV27 and TRBJ2-6, with 8 bases aligning to TRBD1. Germline V gives CDR1 MNHEY, CDR2 SMNVEV (reference sequence). This CDR3 is built from 17 residues. The J segment lost 1 base and the V segment lost 5 bases, leaving 7 bases of the junction unmatched. CDR3 sequence: CASSTHRGASGANVLTF. Here the CDR3 DNA reads TGTGCCAGCAGTACCCACAGGGGGGCATCTGGGGCCAACGTCCTGACTTTC.

This clone was found a few times. This chain joins TRBV6-5 and TRBJ1-1; the D is unclear. Germline CDR1 reads MNHEY; CDR2 reads SVGAGI. V was clipped by 6 bases and J by 0 bases, with 5 bases between them. This CDR3 spans 12 amino acids. CDR3 sequence: CASRSLNTEAFF. DNA for the CDR3: TGTGCCAGCAGGAGCCTGAACACTGAAGCTTTCTTT.

This chain uses TRBV29-1 with TRBJ2-3; possibly TRBD2 for D (7 bases). V lost 3 bases to trimming and J lost 1 base, with 17 bases between them. Germline V gene lookup returns CDR1 SQVTM and CDR2 ANQGSEA. This CDR3 is built from 16 residues. The DNA of the CDR3 is TGCAGCGTTGACTCCCCAGGCGGGGGCCGCACAGATACGCAGTATTTT. It codes for CSVDSPGGGRTDTQYF.